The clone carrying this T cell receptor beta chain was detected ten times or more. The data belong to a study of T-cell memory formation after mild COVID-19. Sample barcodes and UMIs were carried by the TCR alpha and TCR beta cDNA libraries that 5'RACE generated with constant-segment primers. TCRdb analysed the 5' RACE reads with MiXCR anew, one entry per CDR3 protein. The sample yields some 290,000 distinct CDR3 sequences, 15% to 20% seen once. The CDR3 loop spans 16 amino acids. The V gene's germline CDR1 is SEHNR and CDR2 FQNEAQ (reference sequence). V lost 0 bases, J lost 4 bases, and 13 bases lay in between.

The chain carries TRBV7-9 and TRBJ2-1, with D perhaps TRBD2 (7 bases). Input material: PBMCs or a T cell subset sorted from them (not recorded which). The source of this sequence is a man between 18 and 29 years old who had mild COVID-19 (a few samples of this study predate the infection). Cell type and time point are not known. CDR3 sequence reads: CASSLAGGPSYNEQFF. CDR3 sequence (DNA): TGTGCCAGCAGCTTAGCGGGGGGGCCCTCGTACAATGAGCAGTTCTTC.